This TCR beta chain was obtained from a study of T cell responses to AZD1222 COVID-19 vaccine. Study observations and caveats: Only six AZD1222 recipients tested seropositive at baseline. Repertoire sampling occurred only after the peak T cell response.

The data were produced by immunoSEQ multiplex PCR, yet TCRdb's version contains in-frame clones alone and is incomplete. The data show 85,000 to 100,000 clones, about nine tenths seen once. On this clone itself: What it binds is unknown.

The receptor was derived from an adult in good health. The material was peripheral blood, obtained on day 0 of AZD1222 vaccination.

The CDR3 DNA sequence: TGTGCCGTTAGCAGGGCCGGCTCCTACGAGCAGTACTTC. Translated: CAVSRAGSYEQYF. The J gene is TRBJ2-7, the V gene TRBV6-5; a possible D gene is TRBD1 (5 bases). The germline V gene has CDR1 MNHEY and CDR2 SVGAGI. Trimming stripped 11 bases from V and 0 bases from J, with 14 bases between. The CDR3 consists of 13 residues.